This T cell receptor beta chain was recovered during a study of circulating tumor DNA in untreated peripheral T-cell lymphoma. The assay was immunoSEQ multiplex PCR, and TCRdb's table has in-frame clones only and misses some. The table has 8,000 to 9,000 clones, over 80% seen once. This CDR3 comprises 14 residues. V gave up 5 bases and J gave up 10 bases; unmatched junction bases: 8. The clonotype comes from a human donor with peripheral T-cell lymphoma. This chain uses TRBV6-7 with TRBJ1-4; 9 nucleotides line up with TRBD1. TRBV6-7 is marked as an open reading frame, function uncertain. The sequenced sample consisted of tumor tissue. CDR3 protein: CASSERTGVGKLFF. DNA for the CDR3: TGTGCCAGCAGTGAACGGACAGGGGTCGGAAAACTGTTTTTT.